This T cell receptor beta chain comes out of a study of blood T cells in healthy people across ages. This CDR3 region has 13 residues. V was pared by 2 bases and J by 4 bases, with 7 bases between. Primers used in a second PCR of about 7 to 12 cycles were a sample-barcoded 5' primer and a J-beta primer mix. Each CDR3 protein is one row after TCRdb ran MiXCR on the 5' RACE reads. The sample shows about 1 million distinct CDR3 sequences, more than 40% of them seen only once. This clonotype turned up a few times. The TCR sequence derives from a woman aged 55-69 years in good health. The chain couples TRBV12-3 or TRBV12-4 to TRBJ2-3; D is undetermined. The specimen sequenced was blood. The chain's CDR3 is CASSLYGADTQYF. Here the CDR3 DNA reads TGTGCCAGCAGTTTATATGGGGCAGATACGCAGTATTTT.